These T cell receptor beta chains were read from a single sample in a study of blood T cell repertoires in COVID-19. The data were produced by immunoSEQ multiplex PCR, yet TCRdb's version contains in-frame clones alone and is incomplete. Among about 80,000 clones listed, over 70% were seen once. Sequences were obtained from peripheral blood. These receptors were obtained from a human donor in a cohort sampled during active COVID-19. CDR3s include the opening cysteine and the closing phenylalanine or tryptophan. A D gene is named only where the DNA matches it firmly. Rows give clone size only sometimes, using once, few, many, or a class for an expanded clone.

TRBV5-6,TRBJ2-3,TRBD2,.,TGTGCCAGCAGCTTCGGGGGGGATACGCAGTATTTT,CASSFGGDTQYF
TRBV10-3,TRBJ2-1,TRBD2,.,TGTGCCACCTTGCGGGTCCCGGGAGGTAATGAGCAGTTCTTC,CATLRVPGGNEQFF
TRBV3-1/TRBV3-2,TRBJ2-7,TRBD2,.,TGTGCCAGCAGCCTAAGACTAGCGGGGACCTACGAGCAGTACTTC,CASSLRLAGTYEQYF
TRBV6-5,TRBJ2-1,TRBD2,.,TGTGCCAGCAGCACGACTAGCGGGAGGCTGTTCTTC,CASSTTSGRLFF
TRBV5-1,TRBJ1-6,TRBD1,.,TGCGCCAGCAGCTTGCCAGGGGGCCATAATTCACCCCTCCACTTT,CASSLPGGHNSPLHF
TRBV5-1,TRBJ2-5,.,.,TGCGCCAGCAGCTTAGCGGAGTATCAAGAGACCCAGTACTTC,CASSLAEYQETQYF
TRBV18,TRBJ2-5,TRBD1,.,TGTGCCAGCTCACCTGTGGGACAGGGCGGAGGGGAGACCCAGTACTTC,CASSPVGQGGGETQYF
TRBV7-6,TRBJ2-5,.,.,TGTGCCAGCAGGATCGGGTTCGCGCAGACCCAGTACTTC,CASRIGFAQTQYF
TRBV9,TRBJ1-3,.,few,TGTGCCAGCAGCGGCGGGGCCTACTCTGGAAACACCATATATTTT,CASSGGAYSGNTIYF
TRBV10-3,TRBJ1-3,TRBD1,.,TGTGCCATCAGAGATGCCGGGACAGGGGGCGACTCTGGAAACACCATATATTTT,CAIRDAGTGGDSGNTIYF
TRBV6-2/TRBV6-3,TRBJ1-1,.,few,TGTGCCAGCAGTTATCCGGGGGAGACTGAAGCTTTCTTT,CASSYPGETEAFF
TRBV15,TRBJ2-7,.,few,TGTGCCACCAGCAGAGAAAGGACAAGAAACGACGAGCAGTACTTC,CATSRERTRNDEQYF
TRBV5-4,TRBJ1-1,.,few,TGTGCCAGCAGCAACCGATACAGGGTGGAGAACACTGAAGCTTTCTTT,CASSNRYRVENTEAFF
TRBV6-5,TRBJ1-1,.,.,TGTGCCAGCAGTCGAAGGGGAGGTACTGAAGCTTTCTTT,CASSRRGGTEAFF
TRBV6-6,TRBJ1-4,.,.,TGTGCCAGCAGGCCCGCTGTAGGAGGCCCGAATGAAAAACTGTTTTTT,CASRPAVGGPNEKLFF
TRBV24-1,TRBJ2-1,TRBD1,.,TGTGCCACCAGCGAGACAGGGCTAAATGAGCAGTTCTTC,CATSETGLNEQFF
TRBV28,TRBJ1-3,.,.,TGTGCCAGCAGTTTTGCCCAGGGATACACCATATATTTT,CASSFAQGYTIYF
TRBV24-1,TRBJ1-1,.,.,TGTGCCACCAGTGATTCTAGTGTAAACACTGAAGCTTTCTTT,CATSDSSVNTEAFF
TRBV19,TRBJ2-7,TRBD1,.,TGTGCCAGTTCCACAGGGGGCCCCTACGAGCAGTACTTC,CASSTGGPYEQYF
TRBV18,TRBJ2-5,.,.,TGTGCCAGCTCACCAAACTCCAGGCAAGAGACCCAGTACTTC,CASSPNSRQETQYF
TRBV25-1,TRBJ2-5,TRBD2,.,TGTGCCAGTACCGAGGGACTAGCGGGACTCGTGGCCCAGTACTTC,CASTEGLAGLVAQYF
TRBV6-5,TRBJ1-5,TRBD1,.,TGTGCCAGCAGTTCAGGGGGCGATCAGCCCCAGCATTTT,CASSSGGDQPQHF
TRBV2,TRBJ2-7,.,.,TGTGCCAGCACGTCCGGCAGGTACGTCTCCTACGAGCAGTACTTC,CASTSGRYVSYEQYF
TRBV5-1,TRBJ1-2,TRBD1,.,TGCGCCAGCAGCGTTACAGGGGACTATGGCTACACCTTC,CASSVTGDYGYTF
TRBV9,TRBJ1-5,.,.,TGTGCCAGCAGCGTGGGCCAGGTAAATCAGCCCCAGCATTTT,CASSVGQVNQPQHF
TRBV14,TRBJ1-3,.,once,TGTGCCAGCAGCCAAGAAATATTAGACAGCCCAAACACCATATATTTT,CASSQEILDSPNTIYF
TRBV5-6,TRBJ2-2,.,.,TGTGCCAGCAGCTTGTTGGCCCGGGAGCTGTTTTTT,CASSLLARELFF
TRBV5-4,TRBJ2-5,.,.,TGTGCCAGCAGCAGGAACAGGGAGTTGGAGGAGACCCAGTACTTC,CASSRNRELEETQYF
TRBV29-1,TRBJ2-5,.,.,TGCAGCGTGACAGAACAGTCCGCAGAGACCCAGTACTTC,CSVTEQSAETQYF
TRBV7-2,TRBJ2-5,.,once,TGTGCCAGCAGCTTAGGAGAACCTCCCCAGTACTTC,CASSLGEPPQYF
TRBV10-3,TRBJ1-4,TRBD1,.,TGTGCCGCCTCGGACAGGAGAAATGAAAAACTGTTTTTT,CAASDRRNEKLFF
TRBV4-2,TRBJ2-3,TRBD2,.,TGTGCCAGCAGCTCTGGACTAGCGGCCAACACAGATACGCAGTATTTT,CASSSGLAANTDTQYF
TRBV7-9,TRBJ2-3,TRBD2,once,TGTGCCAGCAGCTGGACTAGCAGCACAGATACGCAGTATTTT,CASSWTSSTDTQYF
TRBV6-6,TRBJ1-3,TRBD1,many,TGTGCCAGCAGTTCGGGGACAGGGAGTTCTGGAAACACCATATATTTT,CASSSGTGSSGNTIYF
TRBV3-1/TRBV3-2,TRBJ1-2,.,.,TGTGCCAGCAGCCAAGAAGTCATAAGGGGTGGCTACACCTTC,CASSQEVIRGGYTF
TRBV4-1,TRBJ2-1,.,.,TGCGCCAGCAGCCAAGAGACCAGGGAATTATATGAGCAGTTCTTC,CASSQETRELYEQFF
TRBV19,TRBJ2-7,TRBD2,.,TGTGCCAGTAGTGTCGGAGCGGGGGGCCTCGCCTACGAGCAGTACTTC,CASSVGAGGLAYEQYF
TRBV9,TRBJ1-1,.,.,TGTGCCAGCAGCGGAGGGGGGGCAATGAACACTGAAGCTTTCTTT,CASSGGGAMNTEAFF
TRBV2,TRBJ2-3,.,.,TGTGCCAGCAGTGGCCCAGCGAGCACAGATACGCAGTATTTT,CASSGPASTDTQYF
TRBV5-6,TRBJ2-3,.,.,TGTGCCAGCAGCTTTTTTGCGGATACGCAGTATTTT,CASSFFADTQYF
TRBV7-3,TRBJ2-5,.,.,TGTGCCAGCAGCTTAGCAGGAGGGCTCCAAGAGACCCAGTACTTC,CASSLAGGLQETQYF
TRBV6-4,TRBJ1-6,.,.,TGTGCCAGCAGTGACCGAGGGAATTCACCCCTCCACTTT,CASSDRGNSPLHF